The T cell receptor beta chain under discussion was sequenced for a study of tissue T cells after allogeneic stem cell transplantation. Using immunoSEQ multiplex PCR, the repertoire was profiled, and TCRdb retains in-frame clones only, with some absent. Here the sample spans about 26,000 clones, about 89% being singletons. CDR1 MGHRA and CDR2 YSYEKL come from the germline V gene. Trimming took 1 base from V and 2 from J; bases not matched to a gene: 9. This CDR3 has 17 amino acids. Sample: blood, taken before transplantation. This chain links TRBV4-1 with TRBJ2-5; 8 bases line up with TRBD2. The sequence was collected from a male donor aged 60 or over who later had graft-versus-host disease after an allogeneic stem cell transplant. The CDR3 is CASSQGSGTRGQETQYF. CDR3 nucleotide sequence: TGCGCCAGCAGCCAAGGATCTGGGACTAGGGGGCAAGAGACCCAGTACTTC.